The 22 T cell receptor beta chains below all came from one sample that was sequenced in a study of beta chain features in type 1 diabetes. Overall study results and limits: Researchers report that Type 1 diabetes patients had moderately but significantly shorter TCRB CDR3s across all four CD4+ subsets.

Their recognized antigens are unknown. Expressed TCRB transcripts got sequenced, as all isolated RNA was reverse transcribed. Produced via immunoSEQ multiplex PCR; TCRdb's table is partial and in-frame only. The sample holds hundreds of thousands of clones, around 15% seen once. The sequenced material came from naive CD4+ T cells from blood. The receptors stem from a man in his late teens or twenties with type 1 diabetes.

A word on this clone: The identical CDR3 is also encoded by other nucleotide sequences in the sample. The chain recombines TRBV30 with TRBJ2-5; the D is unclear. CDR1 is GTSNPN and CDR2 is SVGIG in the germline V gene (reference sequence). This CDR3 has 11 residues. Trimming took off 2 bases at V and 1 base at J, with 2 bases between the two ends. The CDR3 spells CAWSPQETQYF. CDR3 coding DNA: TGTGCCTGGAGTCCCCAAGAGACCCAGTACTTC.

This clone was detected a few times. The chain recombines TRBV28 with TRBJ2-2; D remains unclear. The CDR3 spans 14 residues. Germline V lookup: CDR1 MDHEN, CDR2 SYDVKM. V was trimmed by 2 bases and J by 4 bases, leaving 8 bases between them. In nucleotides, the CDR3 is TGTGCCAGCAGTTTACGGCAGTTCACCGGGGAGCTGTTTTTT. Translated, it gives CASSLRQFTGELFF. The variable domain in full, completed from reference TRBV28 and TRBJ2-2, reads DVKVTQSSRYLVKRTGEKVFLECVQDMDHENMFWYRQDPGLGLRLIYFSYDVKMKEKGDIPEGYSVSREKKERFSLILESASTNQTSMYLCASSLRQFTGELFFGEGSRLTVL.

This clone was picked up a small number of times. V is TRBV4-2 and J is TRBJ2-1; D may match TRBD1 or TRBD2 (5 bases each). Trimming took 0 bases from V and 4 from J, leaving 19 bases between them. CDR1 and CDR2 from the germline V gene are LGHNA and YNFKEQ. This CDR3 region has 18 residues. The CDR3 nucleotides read TGTGCCAGCAGCCAAGATCCTAGGGTCGGGACCGCTTACAATGAGCAGTTCTTC. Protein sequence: CASSQDPRVGTAYNEQFF.

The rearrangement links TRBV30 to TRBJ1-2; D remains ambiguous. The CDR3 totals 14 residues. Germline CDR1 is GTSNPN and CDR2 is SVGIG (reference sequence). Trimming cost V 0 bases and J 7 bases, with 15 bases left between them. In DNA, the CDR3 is TGTGCCTGGAGTGTAGAAGGCCTATCGGGTGGCTACACCTTC. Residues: CAWSVEGLSGGYTF.

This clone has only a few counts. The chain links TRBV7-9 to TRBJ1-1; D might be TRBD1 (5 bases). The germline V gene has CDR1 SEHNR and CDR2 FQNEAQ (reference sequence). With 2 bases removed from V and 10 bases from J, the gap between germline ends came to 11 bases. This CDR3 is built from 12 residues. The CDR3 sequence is CASSLSRERAFF. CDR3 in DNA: TGTGCCAGCAGCTTAAGCAGGGAGCGAGCTTTCTTT.

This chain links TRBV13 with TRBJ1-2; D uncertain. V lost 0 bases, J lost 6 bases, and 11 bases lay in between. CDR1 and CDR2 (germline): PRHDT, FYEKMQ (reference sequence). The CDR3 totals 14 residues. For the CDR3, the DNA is TGTGCCAGCAGCTTAGGAAGGACGCAAAATGGCTACACCTTC. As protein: CASSLGRTQNGYTF. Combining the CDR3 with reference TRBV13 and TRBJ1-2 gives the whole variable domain AAGVIQSPRHLIKEKRETATLKCYPIPRHDTVYWYQQGPGQDPQFLISFYEKMQSDKGSIPDRFSAQQFSDYHSELNMSSLELGDSALYFCASSLGRTQNGYTFGSGTRLTVV.

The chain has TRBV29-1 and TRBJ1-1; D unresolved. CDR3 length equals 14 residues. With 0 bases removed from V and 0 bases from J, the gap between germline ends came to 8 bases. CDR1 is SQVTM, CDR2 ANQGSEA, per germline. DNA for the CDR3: TGCAGCGTTGAAGAGGGTCTAATGAACACTGAAGCTTTCTTT. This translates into CSVEEGLMNTEAFF. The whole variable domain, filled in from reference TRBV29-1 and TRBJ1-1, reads SAVISQKPSRDICQRGTSLTIQCQVDSQVTMMFWYRQQPGQSLTLIATANQGSEATYESGFVIDKFPISRPNLTFSTLTVSNMSPEDSSIYLCSVEEGLMNTEAFFGQGTRLTVV.

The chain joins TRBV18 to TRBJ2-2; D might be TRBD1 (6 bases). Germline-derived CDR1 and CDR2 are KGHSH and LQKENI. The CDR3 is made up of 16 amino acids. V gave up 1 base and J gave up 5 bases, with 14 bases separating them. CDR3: CASSPLIQGSTGELFF. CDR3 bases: TGTGCCAGCTCACCACTGATACAGGGATCTACCGGGGAGCTGTTTTTT.

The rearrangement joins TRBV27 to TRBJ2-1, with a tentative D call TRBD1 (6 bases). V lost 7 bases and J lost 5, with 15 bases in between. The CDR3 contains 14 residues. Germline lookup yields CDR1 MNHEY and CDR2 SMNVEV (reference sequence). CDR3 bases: TGTGCCAGCAAGGGGGAGTCGCTTAACAATGAGCAGTTCTTC. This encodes CASKGESLNNEQFF.

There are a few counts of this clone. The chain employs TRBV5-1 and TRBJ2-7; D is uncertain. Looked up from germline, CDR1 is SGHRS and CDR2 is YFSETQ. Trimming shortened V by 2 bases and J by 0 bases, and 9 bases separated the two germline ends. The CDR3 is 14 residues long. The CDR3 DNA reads TGCGCCAGCAGCTTAAGTGTTGTCTCCTACGAGCAGTACTTC. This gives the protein CASSLSVVSYEQYF.

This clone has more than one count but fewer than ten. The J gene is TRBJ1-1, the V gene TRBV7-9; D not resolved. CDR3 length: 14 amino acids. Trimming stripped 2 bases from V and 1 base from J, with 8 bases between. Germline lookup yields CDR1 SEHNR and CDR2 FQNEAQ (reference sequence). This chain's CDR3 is CASSLIIENTEAFF. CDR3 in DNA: TGTGCCAGCAGCTTAATCATAGAGAACACTGAAGCTTTCTTT.

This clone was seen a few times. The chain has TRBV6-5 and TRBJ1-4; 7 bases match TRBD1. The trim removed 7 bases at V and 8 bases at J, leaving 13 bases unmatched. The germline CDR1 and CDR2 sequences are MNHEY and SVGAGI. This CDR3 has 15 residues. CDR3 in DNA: TGTGCCAGCACTACCCTAGGAGGGGGCCGAGAAAAACTGTTTTTT. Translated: CASTTLGGGREKLFF.

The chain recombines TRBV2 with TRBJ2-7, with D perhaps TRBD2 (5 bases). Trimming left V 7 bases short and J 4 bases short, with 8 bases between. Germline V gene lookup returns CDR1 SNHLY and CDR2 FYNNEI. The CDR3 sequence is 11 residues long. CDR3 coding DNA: TGTGCCAGCATTGGGGAGTACGAGCAGTACTTC. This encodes CASIGEYEQYF.

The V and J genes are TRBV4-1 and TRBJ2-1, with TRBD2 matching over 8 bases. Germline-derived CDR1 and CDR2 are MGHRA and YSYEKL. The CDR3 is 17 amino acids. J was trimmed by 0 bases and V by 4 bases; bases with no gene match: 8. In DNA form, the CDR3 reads TGCGCCAGCAGCCCGATCGGTGCGGGGGGCTCCTACAATGAGCAGTTCTTC. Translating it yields CASSPIGAGGSYNEQFF.

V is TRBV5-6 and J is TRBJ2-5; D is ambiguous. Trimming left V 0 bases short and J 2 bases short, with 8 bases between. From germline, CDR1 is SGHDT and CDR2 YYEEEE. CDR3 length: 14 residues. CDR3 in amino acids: CASSLGALQETQYF. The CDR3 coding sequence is TGTGCCAGCAGCTTGGGGGCTTTACAAGAGACCCAGTACTTC.

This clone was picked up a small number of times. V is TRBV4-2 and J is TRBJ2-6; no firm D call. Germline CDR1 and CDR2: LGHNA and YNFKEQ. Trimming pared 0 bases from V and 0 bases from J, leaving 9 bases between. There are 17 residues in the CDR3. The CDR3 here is CASSQDWLPSGANVLTF. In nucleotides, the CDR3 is TGTGCCAGCAGCCAAGATTGGTTGCCCTCTGGGGCCAACGTCCTGACTTTC.

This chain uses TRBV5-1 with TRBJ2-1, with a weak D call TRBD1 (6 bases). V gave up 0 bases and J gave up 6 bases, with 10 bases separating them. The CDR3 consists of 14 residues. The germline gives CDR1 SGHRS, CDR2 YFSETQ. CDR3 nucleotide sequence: TGCGCCAGCAGCTTGGACAGGGCGGGCAATGAGCAGTTCTTC. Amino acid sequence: CASSLDRAGNEQFF.

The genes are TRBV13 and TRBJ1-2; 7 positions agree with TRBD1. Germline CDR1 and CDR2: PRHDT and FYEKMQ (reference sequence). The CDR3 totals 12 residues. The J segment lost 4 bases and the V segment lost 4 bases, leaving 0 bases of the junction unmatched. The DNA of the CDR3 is TGTGCCAGCAGCTGGGACAGCTATGGCTACACCTTC. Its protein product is CASSWDSYGYTF.

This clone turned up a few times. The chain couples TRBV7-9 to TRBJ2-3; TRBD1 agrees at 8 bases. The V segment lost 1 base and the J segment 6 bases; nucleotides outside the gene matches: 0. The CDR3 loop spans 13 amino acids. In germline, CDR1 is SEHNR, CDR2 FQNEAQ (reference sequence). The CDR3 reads CASSLGTGDTQYF. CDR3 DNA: TGTGCCAGCAGCTTAGGGACAGGGGATACGCAGTATTTT.

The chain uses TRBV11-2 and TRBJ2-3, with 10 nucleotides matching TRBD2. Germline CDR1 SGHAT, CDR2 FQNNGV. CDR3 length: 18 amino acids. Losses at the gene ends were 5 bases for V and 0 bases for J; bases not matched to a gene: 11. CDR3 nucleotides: TGTGCCAGCAGCCTATCCGGGCTAGCGGGGGTTAGCACAGATACGCAGTATTTT. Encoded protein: CASSLSGLAGVSTDTQYF.

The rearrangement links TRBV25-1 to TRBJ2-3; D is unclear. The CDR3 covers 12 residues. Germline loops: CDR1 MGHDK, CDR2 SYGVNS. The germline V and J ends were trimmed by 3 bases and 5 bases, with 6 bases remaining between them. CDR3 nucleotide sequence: TGTGCCAGCAGTGAGGTGGGAGATACGCAGTATTTT. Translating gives CASSEVGDTQYF.

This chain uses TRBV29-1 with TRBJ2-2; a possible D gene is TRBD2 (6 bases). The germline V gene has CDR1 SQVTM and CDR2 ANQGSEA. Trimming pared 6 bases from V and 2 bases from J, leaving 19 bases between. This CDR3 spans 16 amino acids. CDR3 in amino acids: CSVQRVGTFNTGELFF. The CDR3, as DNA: TGCAGCGTGCAGAGGGTTGGGACTTTCAACACCGGGGAGCTGTTTTTT.